This T cell receptor beta chain was documented in a study of T cells in Graves' hyperthyroidism and ophthalmopathy. The investigators amplified TCR beta CDR3 regions from RNA transcripts. First-round RT-PCR targeting the TCR CDR3 was performed with the HTBI primer set. One entry per CDR3 protein, called by TCRdb with MiXCR from the multiplex PCR reads. The sample records roughly 740,000 distinct CDR3 sequences, roughly 15% being singletons. CDR1 is MGHDK and CDR2 is SYGVNS in the germline V gene. The CDR3 totals 13 residues. V gave up 4 bases and J gave up 6 bases, with 11 bases separating them. This chain links TRBV25-1 with TRBJ2-3; D unresolved. The source material was blood. This receptor was taken from a man younger than 35 with Graves' hyperthyroidism. Here the CDR3 DNA reads TGTGCCAGCAGTGTATCCGCCCCGGATACGCAGTATTTT. It translates to CASSVSAPDTQYF.